These 10 T cell receptor beta chains were sequenced from one sample in a study of blood T cell repertoires in COVID-19. Clones were sequenced by immunoSEQ multiplex PCR, and TCRdb holds only the in-frame ones, with some missing. The table includes a few hundred thousand clones, around 87% detected once. Sequencing was done on a sample of peripheral blood. All receptors derive from a human donor in a cohort sampled during active COVID-19.

The gene calls are TRBV19 and TRBJ2-5; D is perhaps TRBD1 (6 bases). This CDR3 is 18 amino acids long. Germline CDR1 LNHDA, CDR2 SQIVND (reference sequence). With 5 bases removed from V and 5 bases from J, the gap between germline ends came to 27 bases. The CDR3 sequence: CASSPYLGADGRPETQYF. The CDR3 DNA is TGTGCCAGTAGTCCATATCTGGGGGCCGATGGTCGTCCGGAGACCCAGTACTTC.

The chain couples TRBV9 to TRBJ1-2, with a weak D call TRBD1 (5 bases). The CDR3 loop spans 14 amino acids. Trimming left V 3 bases short and J 1 base short, with 10 bases between. Germline CDR1 reads SGDLS; CDR2 reads YYNGEE. DNA for the CDR3: TGTGCCAGCAGCGATCAGGGTTATAACTATGGCTACACCTTC. It yields the protein CASSDQGYNYGYTF.

The gene calls are TRBV5-1 and TRBJ2-7; 7 positions match TRBD1. Looked up from germline, CDR1 is SGHRS and CDR2 is YFSETQ. This CDR3 comprises 17 residues. Unmatched junction bases numbered 12, after V lost 0 bases and J lost 3 bases. CDR3 sequence (DNA): TGCGCCAGCAGCTTGGATCCGCCGACAGGGCCTCTCTACGAGCAGTACTTC. Translation gives CASSLDPPTGPLYEQYF.

The chain combines TRBV6-5 with TRBJ1-2; 8 bases fit TRBD1. CDR1 MNHEY and CDR2 SVGAGI come from the germline V gene. The V and J ends lost 6 bases and 2 bases, in that order; junction bases with no gene match: 5. This CDR3 has 14 amino acids. CDR3 sequence reads: CASRPGQANYGYTF. The CDR3 coding sequence is TGTGCCAGCAGACCGGGACAGGCGAACTATGGCTACACCTTC.

This rearrangement joins TRBV11-3 to TRBJ2-3, with 9 bases identical to TRBD1. Trimming cost V 5 bases and J 3 bases; bases outside gene matches: 6. Germline assignment: CDR1 SGHNT and CDR2 YENEEA. This CDR3 is 15 amino acids long. Here the CDR3 DNA reads TGTGCCAGCAGCCTAAACGGACAGGGGACAGATACGCAGTATTTT. Translation gives CASSLNGQGTDTQYF.

J is TRBJ2-2 and V is TRBV28; TRBD1 is a possible D gene (5 bases). Germline lookup yields CDR1 MDHEN and CDR2 SYDVKM. With 2 bases removed from V and 0 bases from J, the gap between germline ends came to 7 bases. The CDR3 is 15 residues long. The CDR3 sequence is CASSLPGTNTGELFF. CDR3 bases: TGTGCCAGCAGTTTACCAGGGACGAACACCGGGGAGCTGTTTTTT.

This sequence joins TRBV5-4 and TRBJ1-3, with D possibly TRBD1 on 5 matching bases. This CDR3 has 15 residues. V shed 4 bases and J shed 0 bases, with 11 bases lying between them. The germline CDR1 and CDR2 sequences are SGHNT and YYREEE (reference sequence). For the CDR3, the DNA is TGTGCCAGCAGCATCAGGGACTTCTCTGGAAACACCATATATTTT. Protein product: CASSIRDFSGNTIYF.

Many counts were recorded for this clone. The CDR3 DNA reads as TGCAGCGTTAGATCCGGGACTAGCCCGGAGCAGTACTTC. Its translation is CSVRSGTSPEQYF. This chain links TRBV29-1 with TRBJ2-7; 9 nucleotides agree with TRBD2. CDR3 size: 13 residues. Germline V gene data show CDR1 as SQVTM and CDR2 as ANQGSEA. Trimming took 5 bases from V and 7 from J; bases not matched to a gene: 9.

The gene calls are TRBV3-1 (or the pseudogene TRBV3-2) and TRBJ2-1; maybe TRBD2 (6 bases). Trimming shortened V by 1 base and J by 7 bases, and 17 bases separated the two germline ends. CDR1 is LGHDT and CDR2 is YNNKEL in the germline V gene (reference sequence). The CDR3 spans 16 residues. The CDR3 loop reads CASSQGLPTRLNEQFF. CDR3 nucleotides: TGTGCCAGCAGCCAAGGTTTACCGACTAGGTTGAATGAGCAGTTCTTC.

V usage is TRBV7-8 and J usage is TRBJ2-1; unclear D gene. Germline V gene data show CDR1 as SGHVS and CDR2 as FQNEAQ. The V and J ends lost 1 base and 8 bases respectively, with 6 bases between them. CDR3 length: 12 residues. The CDR3 reads CASSLVADEQFF. As DNA, the CDR3 is TGTGCCAGCAGCTTAGTGGCGGATGAGCAGTTCTTC.